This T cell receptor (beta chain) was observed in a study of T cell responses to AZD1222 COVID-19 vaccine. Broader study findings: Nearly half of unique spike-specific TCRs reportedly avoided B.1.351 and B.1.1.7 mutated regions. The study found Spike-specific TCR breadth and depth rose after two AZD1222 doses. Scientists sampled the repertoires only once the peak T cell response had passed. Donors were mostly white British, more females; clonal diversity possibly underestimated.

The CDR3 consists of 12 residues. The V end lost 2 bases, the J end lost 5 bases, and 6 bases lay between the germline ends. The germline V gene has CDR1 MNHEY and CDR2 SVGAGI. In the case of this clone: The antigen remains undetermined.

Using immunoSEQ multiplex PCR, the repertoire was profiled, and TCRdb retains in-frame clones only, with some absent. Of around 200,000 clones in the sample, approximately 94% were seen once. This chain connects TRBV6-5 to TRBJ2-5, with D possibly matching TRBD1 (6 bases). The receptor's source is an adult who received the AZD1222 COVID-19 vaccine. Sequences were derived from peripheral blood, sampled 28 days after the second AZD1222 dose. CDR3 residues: CASSYRGETQYF. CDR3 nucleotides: TGTGCCAGCAGTTACAGGGGGGAGACCCAGTACTTC.